What follows describes a single TCR beta chain. This record belongs to a study of T cells in Graves' hyperthyroidism and ophthalmopathy. Regions amplified from RNA transcripts were the TCR beta CDR3 regions. An initial round of RT-PCR targeting the TCR CDR3 relied on the HTBI primer set. Using its own MiXCR run on the multiplex PCR reads, TCRdb lists one record per CDR3 protein. The sample lists roughly 800,000 distinct CDR3 sequences; 35% to 40% were seen once. This CDR3 is 14 amino acids long. Unmatched junction bases numbered 5, after V lost 4 bases and J lost 5 bases. Per germline, CDR1 SGHTA and CDR2 FQGNSA. Across 18 months, stable Graves' hyperthyroidism was marked by no progression to ophthalmopathy. Patients were excluded for uncontrolled infection, other autoimmune disease, pregnancy or lactation.

The sequencing input was blood. The clonotype was recovered from a young man with Graves' hyperthyroidism. This chain links TRBV7-2 with TRBJ1-3; 7 positions match TRBD1. The CDR3 loop is CASSSGQSRNTIYF. The DNA of the CDR3 is TGTGCCAGCAGCTCGGGACAGAGCCGAAACACCATATATTTT.